The rows below give T cell receptor beta chains drawn from one sample of a study of T cell changes during pregnancy in multiple sclerosis. Sequencing used immunoSEQ multiplex PCR; TCRdb keeps in-frame clones, though not all of them. The sample yields tens of thousands of clones, about 88% seen once. The sample was CD8+ T cells from peripheral blood mononuclear cells, taken in the second trimester of pregnancy. The receptors originated from a female donor with multiple sclerosis, enrolled in a pregnancy study. CDR3s include the opening cysteine and the closing phenylalanine or tryptophan. Each record gives: clone size, J gene, V gene, CDR3 protein. A row's size may be missing; if present it is once, few, many or a size class.

clone_size: NA
j_call: TRBJ2-7
v_call: TRBV6-5
cdr3_aa: CASSYSSGLAYEQYF

clone_size: NA
j_call: TRBJ1-1
v_call: TRBV19
cdr3_aa: CASGQGDAEAFF

clone_size: NA
j_call: TRBJ1-3
v_call: TRBV11-2
cdr3_aa: CASSLALSAGAGNTIYF

clone_size: NA
j_call: TRBJ2-1
v_call: TRBV4-3
cdr3_aa: CASSFRTGDKFF

clone_size: few
j_call: TRBJ2-1
v_call: TRBV6-4
cdr3_aa: CASSDSGQDHNEQFF

clone_size: few
j_call: TRBJ1-1
v_call: TRBV5-4
cdr3_aa: CASSLLDMNTEAFF

clone_size: once
j_call: TRBJ2-1
v_call: TRBV7-8
cdr3_aa: CASSSGLAGVYNEQFF

clone_size: NA
j_call: TRBJ2-2
v_call: TRBV19
cdr3_aa: CASSIGRDRGTGELFF

clone_size: NA
j_call: TRBJ2-7
v_call: TRBV7-6
cdr3_aa: CASSLVPPRQGEYYEQYF

clone_size: NA
j_call: TRBJ2-3
v_call: TRBV4-3
cdr3_aa: CASSRWEDRDSTQYF

clone_size: NA
j_call: TRBJ2-6
v_call: TRBV29-1
cdr3_aa: CSVSGGESSGANVLTF

clone_size: NA
j_call: TRBJ1-1
v_call: TRBV28
cdr3_aa: CASGRRGRDTEAFF

clone_size: NA
j_call: TRBJ1-3
v_call: TRBV13
cdr3_aa: CASSLGRVRSGNTIYF

clone_size: NA
j_call: TRBJ2-1
v_call: TRBV7-9
cdr3_aa: CASSPMWGDEQFF

clone_size: NA
j_call: TRBJ1-2
v_call: TRBV6-1
cdr3_aa: CASSEATVRYGYTF

clone_size: NA
j_call: TRBJ2-2
v_call: TRBV4-1
cdr3_aa: CASSQSSGNTGELFF